These 21 T cell receptor beta chains were sequenced from one sample in a study of cytomegalovirus exposure and HLA in healthy donors. Primers included in the PCR were 60 Vbeta and 13 Jbeta primers. Using immunoSEQ multiplex PCR, the repertoire was profiled, and TCRdb retains in-frame clones only, with some absent. The sample includes about 130,000 clones, around four fifths seen only once; the top ten take around 5%. Source material: PBMCs. The source of these receptors is a young man in good health and CMV-seronegative.

This chain joins TRBV6-6 and TRBJ1-2; 8 bases match TRBD1. The J segment lost 1 base and the V segment lost 7 bases, leaving 5 bases of the junction unmatched. Looked up from germline, CDR1 is MNHNY and CDR2 is SVGAGI (reference sequence). This CDR3 is built from 14 residues. In nucleotides, the CDR3 is TGTGCCAGCACCCAGGGGGCCATTAACTATGGCTACACCTTC. Its protein is CASTQGAINYGYTF.

The gene calls are TRBV2 and TRBJ2-2; TRBD2 matches at 8 bases. The CDR3 loop spans 15 amino acids. The trim removed 2 bases at V and 7 bases at J, leaving 6 bases unmatched. Germline loops: CDR1 SNHLY, CDR2 FYNNEI. CDR3 sequence reads: CASSEKAGVSGELFF. CDR3 in DNA: TGTGCCAGCAGTGAAAAAGCGGGGGTTAGCGGGGAGCTGTTTTTT.

The rearrangement links TRBV28 to TRBJ2-5; D might be TRBD1 (5 bases). The CDR3 sequence is 14 residues long. Germline CDR1 and CDR2: MDHEN and SYDVKM. V was trimmed by 8 bases and J by 5 bases, leaving 18 bases between them. CDR3 in DNA: TGTGCCAGCCATCCGATAGGGGCGAAGGAGACCCAGTACTTC. As protein: CASHPIGAKETQYF.

V usage is TRBV28 and J usage is TRBJ1-3; 9 bases map to TRBD1. The CDR3 is 17 residues long. The germline V gene has CDR1 MDHEN and CDR2 SYDVKM. V shed 7 bases, J shed 2 bases, and the junction held 12 bases outside the gene matches. CDR3 DNA sequence: TGTGCCAGCACCCGGGGGAGGGACAGGGTAGCTGGAAACACCATATATTTT. It encodes CASTRGRDRVAGNTIYF.

Only a few counts were recorded for this clone. The chain carries TRBV4-3 and TRBJ2-1, with 8 bases aligning to TRBD1. Per the germline V gene, CDR1 is LGHNA and CDR2 is YSLEER. Trimming took 4 bases from V and 6 from J; bases not matched to a gene: 5. This CDR3 is 14 amino acids long. CDR3 nucleotide sequence: TGCGCCAGCAGCCCGCACGACAGGGGCAATGAGCAGTTCTTC. This gives the protein CASSPHDRGNEQFF.

The rearrangement links TRBV13 to TRBJ2-1, with TRBD2 matching 11 bases. The germline CDR1 and CDR2 sequences are PRHDT and FYEKMQ (reference sequence). This CDR3 contains 16 residues. V dropped 0 bases and J dropped 7; count of bases not matched to a gene: 5. The CDR3 sequence: CASSLGLAGGRNEQFF. CDR3 DNA sequence: TGTGCCAGCAGCTTAGGTCTAGCGGGGGGACGGAATGAGCAGTTCTTC.

The chain combines TRBV2 with TRBJ2-2, with D perhaps matching TRBD1 (6 bases). The germline V and J ends were trimmed by 5 bases and 6 bases, with 7 bases remaining between them. Germline CDR1 is SNHLY and CDR2 is FYNNEI. The CDR3 loop spans 12 amino acids. The CDR3 DNA reads as TGTGCCAGCAGTACAGGGTCCGGGGAGCTGTTTTTT. Protein sequence: CASSTGSGELFF.

The V call is TRBV9, the J call TRBJ2-7; possibly TRBD1 for D (5 bases). The V end lost 7 bases, the J end lost 7 bases, and 18 bases lay between the germline ends. Germline V gene lookup returns CDR1 SGDLS and CDR2 YYNGEE. The CDR3 is made up of 13 amino acids. Here the CDR3 reads CASGKRREGEQYF. Here the CDR3 DNA reads TGTGCCAGCGGTAAGCGCAGGGAAGGTGAGCAGTACTTC.

V is TRBV7-2 and J is TRBJ2-7; TRBD1 might be the D (6 bases). The CDR3 loop spans 14 amino acids. Germline V gives CDR1 SGHTA, CDR2 FQGNSA. V was shortened by 1 base and J by 2 bases, with 9 bases between the two germline ends. This CDR3 is CASSLGTDPYEQYF. DNA of the CDR3: TGTGCCAGCAGCTTAGGGACAGACCCCTACGAGCAGTACTTC.

The V call is TRBV5-6, the J call TRBJ2-1; 9 positions match TRBD2. Trimming cost V 3 bases and J 7 bases; bases outside gene matches: 14. Germline values: CDR1 SGHDT, CDR2 YYEEEE. The CDR3 is made up of 17 amino acids. In nucleotides, the CDR3 is TGTGCCAGCAGCTCGTACCATAGCGGGAGTTTCACGAATGAGCAGTTCTTC. The encoded protein is CASSSYHSGSFTNEQFF.

The chain carries TRBV6-5 and TRBJ1-4, with D tentatively TRBD1 (6 bases). Germline lookup yields CDR1 MNHEY and CDR2 SVGAGI. V lost 6 bases and J 10 bases, leaving 18 bases between the germline ends. The CDR3 has 14 amino acids. CDR3 residues: CASRRDAGGAKLFF. The CDR3 region has the DNA TGTGCCAGCAGAAGGGACGCGGGGGGGGCAAAACTGTTTTTT.

The J gene is TRBJ2-6, the V gene TRBV7-3; 16 bases map to TRBD2. This CDR3 contains 18 residues. The germline V gene encodes CDR1 SGHTA and CDR2 FQGTGA. The J segment lost 7 bases and the V segment lost 4 bases, leaving 7 bases of the junction unmatched. CDR3: CASSSGLAGGAGANVLTF. The CDR3 nucleotides are TGTGCCAGCAGCTCGGGACTAGCGGGAGGGGCGGGAGCCAACGTCCTGACTTTC. Full variable domain (rest looked up from reference TRBV7-3 and TRBJ2-6): GAGVSQTPSNKVTEKGKYVELRCDPISGHTALYWYRQSLGQGPEFLIYFQGTGAADDSGLPNDRFFAVRPEGSVSTLKIQRTERGDSAVYLCASSSGLAGGAGANVLTFGAGSRLTVL.

This rearrangement joins TRBV19 to TRBJ1-2; the D gene is possibly TRBD1 (5 bases). Germline lookup yields CDR1 LNHDA and CDR2 SQIVND (reference sequence). The CDR3 loop spans 11 amino acids. Trimming took off 7 bases at V and 2 bases at J, with 5 bases between the two ends. The CDR3 region has the DNA TGTGCCAGTACAGGGAACTATGGCTACACCTTC. The encoded protein is CASTGNYGYTF.

The rearrangement links TRBV7-2 to TRBJ2-1, with 9 bases fitting TRBD1. The J segment lost 4 bases and the V segment lost 4 bases, leaving 5 bases of the junction unmatched. The length of the CDR3 is 15 residues. Germline-derived CDR1 and CDR2 are SGHTA and FQGNSA. The CDR3 region has the DNA TGTGCCAGCAGCTCACAGGGGGCTATATACAATGAGCAGTTCTTC. It specifies CASSSQGAIYNEQFF.

The chain uses TRBV29-1 and TRBJ2-1; D unresolved. V lost 3 bases to trimming and J lost 7 bases, with 4 bases between them. This CDR3 contains 10 residues. The germline V gene encodes CDR1 SQVTM and CDR2 ANQGSEA. Here the CDR3 reads CSVDENEQFF. CDR3 nucleotides: TGCAGCGTTGACGAGAATGAGCAGTTCTTC.

The chain has TRBV27 and TRBJ2-7; the match to TRBD1 covers 11 bases. CDR3 length equals 16 residues. J gave up 2 bases and V 6 bases, and 9 bases lay outside the gene matches. Germline assignment: CDR1 MNHEY and CDR2 SMNVEV (reference sequence). The CDR3 DNA sequence: TGTGCCAGCAGCCGACCGGGACAGGGGGTGACCTACGAGCAGTACTTC. It specifies CASSRPGQGVTYEQYF.

The chain combines TRBV5-8 with TRBJ2-3; 16 nucleotides align to TRBD2. There are 17 residues in the CDR3. Losses at the gene ends were 3 bases for V and 2 bases for J; bases not matched to a gene: 3. CDR1 and CDR2 from the germline V gene are SGHTS and YDEGEE. CDR3 bases: TGTGCCAGCAGCTCCGGGACTAGCGGGGGGGCCACAGATACGCAGTATTTT. It is translated as CASSSGTSGGATDTQYF.

This chain links TRBV5-1 with TRBJ2-5; possibly TRBD1 for D (6 bases). The length of the CDR3 is 17 residues. Per the germline V gene, CDR1 is SGHRS and CDR2 is YFSETQ. Trimming took 0 bases from V and 3 from J, leaving 18 bases between them. The CDR3 DNA reads TGCGCCAGCAGCTTGGTGATGCGTGGTTACAGGGAAGAGACCCAGTACTTC. Protein: CASSLVMRGYREETQYF.

This rearrangement joins TRBV5-6 to TRBJ2-7; 10 bases match TRBD2. This CDR3 contains 15 residues. Germline V gene sequence: CDR1 SGHDT, CDR2 YYEEEE. With V trimmed by 2 bases and J by 5 bases, 7 bases remained unmatched. CDR3: CASSFSAGGFHEQYF. CDR3 coding DNA: TGTGCCAGCAGCTTCTCAGCGGGAGGGTTCCACGAGCAGTACTTC.

V is TRBV30 and J is TRBJ2-5; D gene ambiguous. The DNA matches TRBJ2-7 better at its end, which makes the J call doubtful. The CDR3 sequence is 11 residues long. CDR1 is GTSNPN, CDR2 SVGIG, per germline (reference sequence). This CDR3 reads CAWQYSYEQYF. CDR3 DNA sequence: TGTGCCTGGCAATACTCCTACGAGCAGTACTTC.

The chain has TRBV11-2 and TRBJ2-5; D gene ambiguous. The J call may be mistaken, given a closer DNA end match to TRBJ2-7. CDR1 is SGHAT, CDR2 FQNNGV, per germline. The CDR3 totals 14 residues. CDR3 DNA sequence: TGTGCCAGCAGCTTAGATTTTTCCACGTACGAGCAGTACTTC. Its translation: CASSLDFSTYEQYF.